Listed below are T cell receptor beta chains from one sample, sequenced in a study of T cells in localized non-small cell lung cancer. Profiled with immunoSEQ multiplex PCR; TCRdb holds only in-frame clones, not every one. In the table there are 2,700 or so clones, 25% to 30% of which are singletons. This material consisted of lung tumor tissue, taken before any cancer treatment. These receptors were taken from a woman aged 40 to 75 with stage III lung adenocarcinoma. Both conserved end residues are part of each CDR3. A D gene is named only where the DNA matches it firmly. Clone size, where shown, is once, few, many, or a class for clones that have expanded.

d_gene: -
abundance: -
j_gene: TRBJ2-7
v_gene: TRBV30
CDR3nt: TGTGCCTGGAGTGTACATCCCTCCTACGAGCAGTACTTC
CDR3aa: CAWSVHPSYEQYF

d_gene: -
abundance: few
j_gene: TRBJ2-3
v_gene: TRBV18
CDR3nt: TGTGCCAGCTCACCAACACAGGGGAGGGCAGATACGCAGTATTTT
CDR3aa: CASSPTQGRADTQYF

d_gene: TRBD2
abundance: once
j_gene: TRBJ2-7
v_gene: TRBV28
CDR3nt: TGTGCCAGCAGTTTACCCGGGGGGGCCTACGAGCAGTACTTC
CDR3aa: CASSLPGGAYEQYF

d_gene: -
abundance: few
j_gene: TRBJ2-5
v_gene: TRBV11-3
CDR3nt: TGTGCCAGCAGCTTAGGAGGGACGAGTCAAGAGACCCAGTACTTC
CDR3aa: CASSLGGTSQETQYF

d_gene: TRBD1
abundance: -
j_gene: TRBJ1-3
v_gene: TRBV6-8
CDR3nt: TGTGCCAGCAGTTATAAGGGGGACAGGTTCTCTGGAAACACCATATATTTT
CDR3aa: CASSYKGDRFSGNTIYF

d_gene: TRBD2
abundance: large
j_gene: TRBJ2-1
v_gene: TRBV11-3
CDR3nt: TGTGCCAGCAGCTCAAAGGCGGGAGTCTACAATGAGCAGTTCTTC
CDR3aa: CASSSKAGVYNEQFF

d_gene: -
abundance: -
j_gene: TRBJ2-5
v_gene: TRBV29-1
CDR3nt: TGCAGCGTACCCGGCTTAGGAGGGGGGATCGAAGAGACCCAGTACTTC
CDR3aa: CSVPGLGGGIEETQYF

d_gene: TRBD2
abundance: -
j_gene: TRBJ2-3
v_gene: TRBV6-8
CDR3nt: TGTGCCAGCAGTTACTCGAAGCTAGCGGGGTCTAGCACAGATACGCAGTATTTT
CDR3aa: CASSYSKLAGSSTDTQYF

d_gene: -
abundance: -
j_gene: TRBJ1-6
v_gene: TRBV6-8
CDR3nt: TGTGCCAGCAGTCTCAGGGCCGGCTCCTATAATTCACCCCTCCACTTT
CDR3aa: CASSLRAGSYNSPLHF

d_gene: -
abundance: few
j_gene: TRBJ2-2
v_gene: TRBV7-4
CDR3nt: TGTGCCAGCAGCGTTTTTGAGACCGGGGAGCTGTTTTTT
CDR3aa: CASSVFETGELFF

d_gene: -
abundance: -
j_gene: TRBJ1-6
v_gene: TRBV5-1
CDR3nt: TGCGCCAGCTCGACAGGCCGAGGTTATAATTCACCCCTCCACTTT
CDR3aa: CASSTGRGYNSPLHF

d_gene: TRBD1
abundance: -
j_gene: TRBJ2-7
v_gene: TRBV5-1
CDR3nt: TGCGCCAGCAGCTTGGCCGCCGGGACAGGGAAACACGAGCAGTACTTC
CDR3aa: CASSLAAGTGKHEQYF

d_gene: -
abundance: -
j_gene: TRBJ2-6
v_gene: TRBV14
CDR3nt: TGTGCCAGCAGCCCTGTATCTCCTGGGGCCAACGTCCTGACTTTC
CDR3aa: CASSPVSPGANVLTF

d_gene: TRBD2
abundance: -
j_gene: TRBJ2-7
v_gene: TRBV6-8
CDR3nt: TGTGCCAGCAGTTACTCTGCGGGAGACCTCTACGAGCAGTACTTC
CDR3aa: CASSYSAGDLYEQYF

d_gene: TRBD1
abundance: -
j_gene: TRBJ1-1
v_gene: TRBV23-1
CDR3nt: TGCGCCAGCAGCCCACCAGGGGGTGAAGAAGCTTTCTTT
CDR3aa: CASSPPGGEEAFF

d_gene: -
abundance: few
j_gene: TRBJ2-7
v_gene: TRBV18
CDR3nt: TGTGCCAGCTCACCAGGGACTGCCCCTACCTACGAGCAGTACTTC
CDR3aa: CASSPGTAPTYEQYF

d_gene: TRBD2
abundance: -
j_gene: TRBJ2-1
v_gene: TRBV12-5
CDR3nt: TGTGCTAGTGCACCCCCGGGAGGCACTTACAATGAGCAGTTCTTC
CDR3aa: CASAPPGGTYNEQFF

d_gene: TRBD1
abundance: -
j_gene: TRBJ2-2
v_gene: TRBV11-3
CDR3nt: TGTGCCAGCAGCTGGGGACAGGGGGCGTTCTCCGGGGAGCTGTTTTTT
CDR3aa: CASSWGQGAFSGELFF

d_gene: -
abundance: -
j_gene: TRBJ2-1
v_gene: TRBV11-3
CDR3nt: TGTGCCAGCAGCATCGTGCGAGTCGGGGACAATGAGCAGTTCTTC
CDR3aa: CASSIVRVGDNEQFF

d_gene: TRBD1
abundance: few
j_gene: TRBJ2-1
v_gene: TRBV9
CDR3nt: TGTGCCAGCAGCGTGTGGGACAGGGTAAACAATGAGCAGTTCTTC
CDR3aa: CASSVWDRVNNEQFF

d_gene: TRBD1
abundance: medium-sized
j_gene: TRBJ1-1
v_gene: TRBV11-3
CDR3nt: TGTGCCAGCAGCTTGCGGGACAGGGGGATTAAGGCTGAAGCTTTCTTT
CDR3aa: CASSLRDRGIKAEAFF

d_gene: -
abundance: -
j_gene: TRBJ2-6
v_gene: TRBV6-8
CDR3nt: TGTGCCAGCAGTTACTCTGAGGATTCTGGGGCCAACGTCCTGACTTTC
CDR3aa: CASSYSEDSGANVLTF

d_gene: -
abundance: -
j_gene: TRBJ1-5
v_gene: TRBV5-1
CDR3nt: TGCGCCAGCAGCTTGGCCGGGAACGGTCAGCCCCAGCATTTT
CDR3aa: CASSLAGNGQPQHF

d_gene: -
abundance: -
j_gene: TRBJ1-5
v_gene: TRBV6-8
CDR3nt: TGTGCCAGCAGTCCCAGAGGAGTCGGCAATCAGCCCCAGCATTTT
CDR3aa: CASSPRGVGNQPQHF

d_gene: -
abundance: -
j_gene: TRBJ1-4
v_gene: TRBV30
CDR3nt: TGTGCCTGGAGGGACGGTGAAAAACTGTTTTTT
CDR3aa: CAWRDGEKLFF

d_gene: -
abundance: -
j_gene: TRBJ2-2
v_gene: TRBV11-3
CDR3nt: TGTGCCAGCAGCTTAAAGCAGCCCGGCGGGGAGCTGTTTTTT
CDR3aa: CASSLKQPGGELFF

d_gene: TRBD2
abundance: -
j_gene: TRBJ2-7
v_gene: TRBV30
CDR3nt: TGTGCCTGGAGTGTAGCTAGCGGGAGCAACGAGCAGTACTTC
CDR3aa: CAWSVASGSNEQYF

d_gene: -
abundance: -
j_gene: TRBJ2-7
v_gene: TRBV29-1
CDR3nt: TGCAGCGTTGGCCGGTCTTGGGGGGACTCATACGAGCAGTACTTC
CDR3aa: CSVGRSWGDSYEQYF